This TCR beta chain was obtained from a study of cytomegalovirus exposure and HLA in healthy donors. General study findings and limits: A missense variant in DCLRE1C was later tied to TCR beta V- and J-gene trimming.

With 60 Vbeta and 13 Jbeta primers, the PCR was carried out. Method: immunoSEQ multiplex PCR; TCRdb's copy keeps in-frame clones and lacks some. The table has 45,000 to 55,000 clones, approximately 52% seen once. Comments on this clone: Its target is unknown.

Sequencing input: PBMCs. The clonotype was recovered from a human donor in good health.

CDR3 sequence (DNA): TGTGCCAGCGGACAAACAGGGCCTAAAGCTTTCTTT. Encoded protein: CASGQTGPKAFF. The chain has TRBV2 and TRBJ1-1; a weak D match, TRBD1 (6 bases). V was cut by 8 bases and J by 9 bases, with 16 bases left in between. Looked up from germline, CDR1 is SNHLY and CDR2 is FYNNEI. The CDR3 has 12 residues.